This T cell receptor beta chain is drawn from a study of spatial heterogeneity in lung cancer. This clonotype is large within its sample. Time point reported: sample taken at primary tumor resection. In TCRdb, the 5' RACE reads were re-called with MiXCR into one record per CDR3 protein. The repertoire holds roughly 2,800 distinct CDR3 sequences, over 6.5% seen once, with 20% to 25% in the top ten. The CDR3 consists of 16 residues. Germline lookup yields CDR1 MGHRA and CDR2 YSYEKL. Trimming took 2 bases from V and 2 from J, leaving 14 bases between them. This chain links TRBV4-1 with TRBJ2-3; perhaps D is TRBD1 or TRBD2 (6 bases each). The source of this sequence is a male donor with early-stage non-small cell lung cancer. Sequences were derived from normal lung tissue next to the tumor, sampled at surgery. The CDR3 bases are TGCGCCAGCAGCCAAAGTGGTCGGGGGCACACAGATACGCAGTATTTT. This sequence encodes CASSQSGRGHTDTQYF.